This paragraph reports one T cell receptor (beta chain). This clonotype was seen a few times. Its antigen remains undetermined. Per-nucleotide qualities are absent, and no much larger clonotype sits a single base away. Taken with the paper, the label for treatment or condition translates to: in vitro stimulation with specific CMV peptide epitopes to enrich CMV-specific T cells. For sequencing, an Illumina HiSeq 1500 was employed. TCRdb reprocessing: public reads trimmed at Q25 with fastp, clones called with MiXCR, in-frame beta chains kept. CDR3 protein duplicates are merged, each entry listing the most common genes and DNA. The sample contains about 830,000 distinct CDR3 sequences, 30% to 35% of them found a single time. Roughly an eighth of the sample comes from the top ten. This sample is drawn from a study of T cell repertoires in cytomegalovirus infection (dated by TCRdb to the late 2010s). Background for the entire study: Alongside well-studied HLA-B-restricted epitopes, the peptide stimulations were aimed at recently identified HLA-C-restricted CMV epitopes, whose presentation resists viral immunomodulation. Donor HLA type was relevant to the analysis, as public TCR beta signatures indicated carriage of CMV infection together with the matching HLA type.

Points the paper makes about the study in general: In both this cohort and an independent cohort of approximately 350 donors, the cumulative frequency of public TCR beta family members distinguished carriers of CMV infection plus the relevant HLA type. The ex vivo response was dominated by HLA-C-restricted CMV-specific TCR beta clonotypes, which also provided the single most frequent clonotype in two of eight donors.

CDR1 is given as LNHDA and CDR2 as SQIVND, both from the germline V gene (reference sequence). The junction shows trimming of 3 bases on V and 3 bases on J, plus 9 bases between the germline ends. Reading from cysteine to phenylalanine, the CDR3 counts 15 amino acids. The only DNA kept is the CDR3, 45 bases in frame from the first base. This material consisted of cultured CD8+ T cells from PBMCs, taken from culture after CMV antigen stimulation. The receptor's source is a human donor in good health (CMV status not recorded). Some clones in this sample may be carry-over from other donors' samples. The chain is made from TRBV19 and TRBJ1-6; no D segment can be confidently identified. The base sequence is TGTGCCAGTAGTATTGATGAGTTCTATAATTCACCCCTCCACTTT. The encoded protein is CASSIDEFYNSPLHF.